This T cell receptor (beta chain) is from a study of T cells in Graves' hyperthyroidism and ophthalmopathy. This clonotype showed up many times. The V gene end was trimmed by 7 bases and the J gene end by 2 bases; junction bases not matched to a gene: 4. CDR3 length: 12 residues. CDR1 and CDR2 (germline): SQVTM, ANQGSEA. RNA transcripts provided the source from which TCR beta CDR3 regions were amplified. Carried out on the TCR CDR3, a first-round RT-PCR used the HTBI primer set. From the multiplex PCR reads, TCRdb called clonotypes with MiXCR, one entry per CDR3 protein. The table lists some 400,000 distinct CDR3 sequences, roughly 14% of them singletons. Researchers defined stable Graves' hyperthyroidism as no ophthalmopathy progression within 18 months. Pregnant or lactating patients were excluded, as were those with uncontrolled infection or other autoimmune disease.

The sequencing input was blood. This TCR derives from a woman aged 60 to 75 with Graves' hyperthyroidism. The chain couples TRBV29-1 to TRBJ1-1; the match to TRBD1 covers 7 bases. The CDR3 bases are TGCAGCGGGGGACAGCCCAACACTGAAGCTTTCTTT. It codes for CSGGQPNTEAFF.